This T cell receptor (beta chain) was observed in a study of shared clonotypes between healthy human individuals. Study-level findings and limits: For naive CD4 cells, roughly 4.8% of clonotypes were shared across a few donors.

A word on this clone: The antigen is undetermined.

Only CD45RO-negative cells positively selected for CCR7 counted as naive CD8 cells, so terminally differentiated effector memory CD45RA+ cells were excluded. All donors were Caucasian adults living in Nashville, Tennessee. Sorted-subset replicate PCR reactions contained approximately 190 ng DNA, corresponding to 29,000 or so T cell genomes. Assay: immunoSEQ multiplex PCR; the TCRdb copy retains only in-frame clones and omits some. Among around 620,000 clones listed, approximately 95% were seen once. This CDR3 is built from 13 residues. The germline V gene encodes CDR1 SGDLS and CDR2 YYNGEE. V was trimmed by 4 bases and J by 5 bases, leaving 10 bases between them.

The sequencing input was naive CD8+ T cells sorted from blood. This rearrangement joins TRBV9 to TRBJ2-1; tentatively, D is TRBD1 (5 bases). The sequence came from a woman between 25 and 40 years old in good health. The CDR3 DNA reads TGTGCCAGCAGCTCAGGGATACACAATGAGCAGTTCTTC. This encodes CASSSGIHNEQFF.